These 14 T cell receptor beta chains originate from one sample sequenced in a study of blood T cell repertoires in COVID-19. Libraries were prepared by immunoSEQ multiplex PCR; TCRdb keeps only in-frame clonotypes and omits some of them. Of 180,000 or so clones in the sample, more than 70% were seen once. The sample comprised peripheral blood. These receptors came from a person between 65 and 79 years old with COVID-19, enrolled during active disease.

The chain combines TRBV7-8 with TRBJ2-5; TRBD2 matches at 8 bases. With 1 base clipped from V and 3 bases from J, the junction kept 4 bases outside the gene matches. Germline V CDR1 and CDR2: SGHVS, FQNEAQ. The CDR3 is 15 amino acids. The CDR3 sequence: CASSLGGTRKETQYF. CDR3 in DNA: TGTGCCAGCAGCTTAGGCGGGACTAGAAAAGAGACCCAGTACTTC.

The chain is built from TRBV5-1 and TRBJ2-5; D uncertain. The CDR3 is made up of 13 amino acids. The V gene's germline CDR1 is SGHRS and CDR2 YFSETQ. The V end was cut by 4 bases, the J end by 0 bases, with 7 bases between. Written as DNA, the CDR3 is TGCGCCAGCAGCGCATCTAACCAAGAGACCCAGTACTTC. As protein: CASSASNQETQYF.

The chain recombines TRBV7-9 with TRBJ2-7; D not resolved. V shed 7 bases and J shed 1 base, with 11 bases lying between them. The CDR3 covers 13 residues. Germline-derived CDR1 and CDR2 are SEHNR and FQNEAQ (reference sequence). DNA of the CDR3: TGTGCCAGCACCGAAAGCTCTTCCTACGAGCAGTACTTC. This codes for CASTESSSYEQYF.

The rearrangement joins TRBV15 to TRBJ2-5; 7 nucleotides match TRBD1. Germline CDR1 is LNHNV and CDR2 is YYDKDF (reference sequence). J lost 2 bases, V lost 5 bases, and 8 bases had no gene match. This CDR3 comprises 15 residues. The CDR3 region has the DNA TGTGCCACCAGCTTTGACAGGGCCGCACAAGAGACCCAGTACTTC. This sequence encodes CATSFDRAAQETQYF.

V and J are TRBV19 and TRBJ2-7, with TRBD1 matching 8 bases. This CDR3 is 14 amino acids long. From germline, CDR1 is LNHDA and CDR2 SQIVND (reference sequence). Unmatched junction bases numbered 2, after V lost 4 bases and J lost 0 bases. The CDR3 nucleotides read TGTGCCAGTAGTAGAGGACAGGGCTCCTACGAGCAGTACTTC. Translated: CASSRGQGSYEQYF.

The gene calls are TRBV7-2 and TRBJ2-7, with 7 bases lining up with TRBD2. Losses at the gene ends were 6 bases for V and 2 bases for J; bases not matched to a gene: 10. Germline-derived CDR1 and CDR2 are SGHTA and FQGNSA. The CDR3 length is 15 residues. The CDR3 is CASRPTGTNPYEQYF. DNA of the CDR3: TGTGCCAGCAGACCTACCGGGACTAACCCCTACGAGCAGTACTTC.

In its sample, this clone was seen a few times. The chain is built from TRBV6-5 and TRBJ1-6; D not certain. V was shortened by 2 bases and J by 13 bases, with 18 bases between the two germline ends. CDR3 length: 15 amino acids. Germline V gene sequence: CDR1 MNHEY, CDR2 SVGAGI. As DNA, the CDR3 is TGTGCCAGCAGTTACGAGGGAACATCTCTGTCGCCCCTCCACTTT. This codes for CASSYEGTSLSPLHF.

V gene TRBV19 combines with J gene TRBJ2-5; tentatively, D is TRBD2 (6 bases). The CDR3 covers 16 residues. The ends were cut back, 1 base at V and 2 bases at J, with 14 bases in the middle. The V gene's germline CDR1 is LNHDA and CDR2 SQIVND (reference sequence). In nucleotides, the CDR3 is TGTGCCAGTAGTATAGTCCGGGGTCGGGGGCAAGAGACCCAGTACTTC. This encodes CASSIVRGRGQETQYF.

The chain couples TRBV5-5 to TRBJ2-3, with TRBD2 identical over 7 bases. The V and J ends lost 3 bases and 5 bases, in that order; junction bases with no gene match: 12. Germline CDR1 and CDR2: SGHKS and YYEKEE (reference sequence). The CDR3 consists of 16 residues. The CDR3 spells CASSWEGRREVDTQYF. The CDR3 bases are TGTGCCAGCAGCTGGGAGGGGCGCAGGGAGGTAGATACGCAGTATTTT.

V is TRBV18 and J is TRBJ1-5, with D hard to call. Trimming left V 10 bases short and J 1 base short, with 14 bases between. This CDR3 region has 14 residues. The germline gives CDR1 KGHSH, CDR2 LQKENI. In DNA form, the CDR3 reads TGTGCCACGTCTCGCGCGGGAAGCAATCAGCCCCAGCATTTT. This translates into CATSRAGSNQPQHF.

The J gene is TRBJ2-1, the V gene TRBV5-1; the match to TRBD2 covers 15 bases. Trimming removed 4 bases from V and 4 bases from J; junction bases left unmatched: 6. The CDR3 totals 17 residues. The germline V gene has CDR1 SGHRS and CDR2 YFSETQ. The CDR3, as DNA: TGCGCCAGCAGCCCCGGGACTAGCGGGAGGATTTACAATGAGCAGTTCTTC. Amino acid sequence: CASSPGTSGRIYNEQFF.

This rearrangement joins TRBV7-9 to TRBJ1-5; the D is unclear. Germline V gene sequence: CDR1 SEHNR, CDR2 FQNEAQ (reference sequence). Trimming took 2 bases from V and 3 from J, leaving 17 bases between them. The CDR3 is 17 residues long. The CDR3 region has the DNA TGTGCCAGCAGCTTATTCGGGGTTGGGCCGGACAATCAGCCCCAGCATTTT. Its protein is CASSLFGVGPDNQPQHF. The variable domain in full, completed from reference TRBV7-9 and TRBJ1-5, reads DTGVSQNPRHKITKRGQNVTFRCDPISEHNRLYWYRQTLGQGPEFLTYFQNEAQLEKSRLLSDRFSAERPKGSFSTLEIQRTEQGDSAMYLCASSLFGVGPDNQPQHFGDGTRLSIL.

This clone was seen only once. This chain connects TRBV15 to TRBJ1-1; weak D call: TRBD1 (5 bases). Germline-derived CDR1 and CDR2 are LNHNV and YYDKDF (reference sequence). V lost 0 bases, J lost 7 bases, and 18 bases lay in between. This CDR3 is 16 amino acids long. CDR3 sequence reads: CATSREADLLGGEAFF. DNA of the CDR3: TGTGCCACCAGCAGAGAAGCGGATCTTTTGGGGGGTGAAGCTTTCTTT.

This CDR3 is CASSPQTGGGNQPQHF. CDR3 sequence (DNA): TGCGCCAGCAGCCCCCAGACAGGGGGCGGGAATCAGCCCCAGCATTTT. The V call is TRBV4-1, the J call TRBJ1-5; 10 nucleotides align to TRBD1. Germline CDR1 is MGHRA and CDR2 is YSYEKL. V shed 4 bases and J 4 bases; nucleotides not matched to a gene: 7. CDR3 length equals 16 residues.